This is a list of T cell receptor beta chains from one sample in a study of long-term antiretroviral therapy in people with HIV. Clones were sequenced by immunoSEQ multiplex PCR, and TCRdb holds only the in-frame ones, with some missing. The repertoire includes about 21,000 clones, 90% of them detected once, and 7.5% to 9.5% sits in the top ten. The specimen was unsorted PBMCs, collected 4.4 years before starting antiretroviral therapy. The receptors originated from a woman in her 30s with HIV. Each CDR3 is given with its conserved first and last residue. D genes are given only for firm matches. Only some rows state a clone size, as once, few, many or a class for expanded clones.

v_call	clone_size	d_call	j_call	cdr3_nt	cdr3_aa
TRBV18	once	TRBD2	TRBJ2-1	TGTGCCAGCTCGCCTCGGGGGGGCCTATCAAGTAATGAGCAGTTCTTC	CASSPRGGLSSNEQFF
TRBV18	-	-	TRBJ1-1	TGTGCCAGCTCACCTTTCAGGGATAGTGACACTGAAGCTTTCTTT	CASSPFRDSDTEAFF
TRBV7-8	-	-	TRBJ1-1	TGTGCCAGCAGCCGCCACTCGGCAGACCTCGACACTGAAGCTTTCTTT	CASSRHSADLDTEAFF
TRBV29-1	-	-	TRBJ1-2	TGCAGCGAAGTAGGGGGTCATGGCTACACCTTC	CSEVGGHGYTF
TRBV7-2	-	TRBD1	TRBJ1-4	TGTGCCAGCAGCCCAGGGGGACAACCTAATGAAAAACTGTTTTTT	CASSPGGQPNEKLFF
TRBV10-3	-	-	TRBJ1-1	TGTGCCATCAGTGAGTACTCGAGGGGGGGAAACACTGAAGCTTTCTTT	CAISEYSRGGNTEAFF
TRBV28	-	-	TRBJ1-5	TGTGCCAGCAGTTTAAACGGGGACCAGCATTTT	CASSLNGDQHF
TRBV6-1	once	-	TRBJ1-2	TGTGCCAGCAGACAGGGAGACTATGGCTACACCTTC	CASRQGDYGYTF
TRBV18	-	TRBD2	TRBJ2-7	TGTGCCAGCTCACCGGGACTAGCGGGGGAGCAGTACTTC	CASSPGLAGEQYF
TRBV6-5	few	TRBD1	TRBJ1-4	TGTGCCAGCAGTTGGGGACAGGGAAGTGAAAAACTGTTTTTT	CASSWGQGSEKLFF
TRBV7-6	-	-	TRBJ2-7	TGTGCCAGCAGCTTATGGTCCGGCAGAACCTACGAGCAGTACTTC	CASSLWSGRTYEQYF
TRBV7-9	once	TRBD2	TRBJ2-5	TGTGCCAGCAGCTGGGGACGGGGGGGCCAAGAGACCCAGTACTTC	CASSWGRGGQETQYF
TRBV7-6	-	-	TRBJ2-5	TGTGCCAGCAGCTTCCAGGGTGCAGAGACCCAGTACTTC	CASSFQGAETQYF
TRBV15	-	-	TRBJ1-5	TGTGCCACCAGCGTCGTGAAGGGCCACAATCAGCCCCAGCATTTT	CATSVVKGHNQPQHF
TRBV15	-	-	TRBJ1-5	TGTGCCACCGGCGCAGGCGGGGTTAGCAATCAGCCCCAGCATTTT	CATGAGGVSNQPQHF
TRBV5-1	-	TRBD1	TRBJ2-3	TGCGCCAGCAACAACAGGGGGCCTCCGGGCACAGATACGCAGTATTTT	CASNNRGPPGTDTQYF
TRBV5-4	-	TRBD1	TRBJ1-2	TGTGCCAGCAGCTTGGGATCGGACAGGAGGAACTATGGCTACACCTTC	CASSLGSDRRNYGYTF
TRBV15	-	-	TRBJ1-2	TGTGCCACCAGCAGACAGGGTAACTATGGCTACACCTTC	CATSRQGNYGYTF
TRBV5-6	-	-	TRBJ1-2	TGTGCCAGCAGCTTGTGGGCGCCGGCAGGGACCTATGGCTACACCTTC	CASSLWAPAGTYGYTF
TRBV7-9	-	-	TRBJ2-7	TGTGCCAGCAGCCAAGATAGCGCGACGGTGCTGTACTTC	CASSQDSATVLYF
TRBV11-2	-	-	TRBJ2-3	TGTGCCAGCAGCTTAGGGGGGTGGGCCAGTAGCACAGATACGCAGTATTTT	CASSLGGWASSTDTQYF
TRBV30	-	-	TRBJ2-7	TGTGCCTGGAGTGACGGTGTCTCCTACGAGCAGTACTTC	CAWSDGVSYEQYF
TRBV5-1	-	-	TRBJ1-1	TGCGCCAGCAGCGTAGGCGTAACCGACACTGAAGCTTTCTTT	CASSVGVTDTEAFF
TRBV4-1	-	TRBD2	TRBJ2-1	TGCGCCAGCAGCCAGGGCCGACTAGCCCGATCCTACAATGAGCAGTTCTTC	CASSQGRLARSYNEQFF
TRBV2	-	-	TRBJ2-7	TGTGCCAGCTACCGGGACATTTCCTACGAGCAGTACTTC	CASYRDISYEQYF
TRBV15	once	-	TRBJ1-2	TGTGCCACCAGCAGAGATCATTTAGGGGAGAGGGGCTACACCTTC	CATSRDHLGERGYTF
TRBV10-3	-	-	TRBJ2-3	TGTGCCATCAGTGCTAAAGGGGCAGGGGTCACAGATACGCAGTATTTT	CAISAKGAGVTDTQYF
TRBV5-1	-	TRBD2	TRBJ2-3	TGCGCCAGCAGACGGCAATGGACTAGCGGGGGAACAGATACGCAGTATTTT	CASRRQWTSGGTDTQYF